This T cell receptor beta chain came from a study of blood T cell repertoires in COVID-19. Study as a whole: The origin of the acute and convalescent COVID-19 samples was the United States, Italy and Spain.

The assay was immunoSEQ multiplex PCR, and TCRdb's table has in-frame clones only and misses some. Of 72,000 or so clones in the sample, about 90% were seen once. Per the germline V gene, CDR1 is SEHNR and CDR2 is FQNEAQ (reference sequence). This CDR3 region has 15 residues. J gave up 4 bases and V 5 bases, and 11 bases lay outside the gene matches. Sequencing was done on a sample of peripheral blood. This chain joins TRBV7-9 and TRBJ2-7; TRBD2 agrees at 7 bases. The TCR originated in a man between 60 and 75 years old with acute or convalescent COVID-19. This CDR3 is CASSPKSSGYYEQYF. The CDR3, as DNA: TGTGCCAGCAGCCCGAAATCTAGCGGATATTACGAGCAGTACTTC.